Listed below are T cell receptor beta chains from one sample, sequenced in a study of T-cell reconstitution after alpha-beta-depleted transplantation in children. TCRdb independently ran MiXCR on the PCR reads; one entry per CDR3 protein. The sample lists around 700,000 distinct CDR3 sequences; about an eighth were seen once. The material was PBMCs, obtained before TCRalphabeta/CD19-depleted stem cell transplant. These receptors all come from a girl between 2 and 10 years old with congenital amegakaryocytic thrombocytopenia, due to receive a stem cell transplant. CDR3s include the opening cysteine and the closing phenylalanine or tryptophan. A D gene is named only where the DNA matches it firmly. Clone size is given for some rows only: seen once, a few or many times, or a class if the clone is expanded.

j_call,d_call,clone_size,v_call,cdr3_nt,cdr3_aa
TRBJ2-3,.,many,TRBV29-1,TGCAGCGCCCACAGCACAGATACGCAGTATTTT,CSAHSTDTQYF
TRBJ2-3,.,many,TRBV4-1,TGCGCCAGCAGCCACACCACGGGGAGCACAGATACGCAGTATTTT,CASSHTTGSTDTQYF
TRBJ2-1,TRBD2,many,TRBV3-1,TGTGCCAGCAGCCAAGGACGGGGGGTAAATGAGCAGTTCTTC,CASSQGRGVNEQFF
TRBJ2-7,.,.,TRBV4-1,TGCGCCAGCAGCCAAGTTCCCCCGGATAGCGGAATCCTCAACCAGGGCTACGAGCAGTACTTC,CASSQVPPDSGILNQGYEQYF
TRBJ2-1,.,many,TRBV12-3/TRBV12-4,TGTGCCAGCAGTTCCACGGCGAGGATTGACAATGAGCAGTTCTTC,CASSSTARIDNEQFF
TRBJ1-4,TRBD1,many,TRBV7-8,TGTGCCAGCAGCCCCGACAGGGTGGCTAATGAAAAACTGTTTTTT,CASSPDRVANEKLFF
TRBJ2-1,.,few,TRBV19,.,CASILAHEQFF
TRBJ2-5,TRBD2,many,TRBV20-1,TGCAGTGCTAGCGGACTAGCGGGAGAGACCCAGTACTTC,CSASGLAGETQYF
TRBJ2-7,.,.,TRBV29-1,TGCAGCGTTGGTAGAGGACCCTACGAGCAGTACTTC,CSVGRGPYEQYF
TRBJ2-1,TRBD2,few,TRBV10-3,TGTGCCATCAGGGAGACTAGCGGGCTCTACAATGAGCAGTTCTTC,CAIRETSGLYNEQFF
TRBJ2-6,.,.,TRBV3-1,TGTGCCAGCAGCACTGACCTCTACTCTGGGGCCAACGTCCTGACTTTC,CASSTDLYSGANVLTF
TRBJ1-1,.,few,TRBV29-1,TGCAGCGTTGACGAACAGCAGAACACTGAAGCTTTCTTT,CSVDEQQNTEAFF
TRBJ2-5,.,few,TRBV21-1,TGTGCCAGCAGCCACCGTCAAGAGACCCAGTACTTC,CASSHRQETQYF
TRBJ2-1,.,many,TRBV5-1,TGCGCCAGCAGCTTGTTAGTGGGCGATGAGCAGTTCTTC,CASSLLVGDEQFF
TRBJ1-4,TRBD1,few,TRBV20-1,TGCAGTGCTAGAGATGCAGGGGGTCTTGAAAATGAAAAACTGTTTTTT,CSARDAGGLENEKLFF
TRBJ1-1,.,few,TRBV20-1,TGCAGTGCTAGTTCTCCCGAGGGGGGGCCGGAGACTGAAGCTTTCTTT,CSASSPEGGPETEAFF
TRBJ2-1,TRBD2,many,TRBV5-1,TGCGCCAGCAGCTCGCGAGGACTAGCGGGGGTCGTAAGCTCCTACAATGAGCAGTTCTTC,CASSSRGLAGVVSSYNEQFF
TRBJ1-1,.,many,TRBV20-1,TGCAGTGCTAGAACCTTTATTTTGGGGAACACTGAAGCTTTCTTT,CSARTFILGNTEAFF
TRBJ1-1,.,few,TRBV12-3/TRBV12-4,TGTGCCAGCAGTTTTGGGGGCGACCTGAACACTGAAGCTTTCTTT,CASSFGGDLNTEAFF
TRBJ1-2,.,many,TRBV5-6,TGTGCCAGCAGAAGACAGAGGTTTATTGGCTACACCTTC,CASRRQRFIGYTF
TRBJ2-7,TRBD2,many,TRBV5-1,TGCGCCAGCTCCATGGGGACTAGCGGGCCGATCTACGAGCAGTACTTC,CASSMGTSGPIYEQYF
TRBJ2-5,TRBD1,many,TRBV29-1,TGCAGCGCTTTCGACAGGGGCCAAGAGACCCAGTACTTC,CSAFDRGQETQYF
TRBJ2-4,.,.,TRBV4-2,TGTGCCATGGGCCCCGGGGGTGTCAGCGGAGCCAAAAACATTCAGTACTTC,CAMGPGGVSGAKNIQYF
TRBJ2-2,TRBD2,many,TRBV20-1,TGCAGTGCTAGTTCACTAGCGGGCACCGGGGAGCTGTTTTTT,CSASSLAGTGELFF
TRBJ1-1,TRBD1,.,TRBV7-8,TGTGCCAGCAGCTTAGTTGCAGGGGGCGTCACTGAAGCTTTCTTT,CASSLVAGGVTEAFF
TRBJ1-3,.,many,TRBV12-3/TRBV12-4,TGTGCCGGAAGAGACGGAAACTCTGGAAACACCATATATTTT,CAGRDGNSGNTIYF
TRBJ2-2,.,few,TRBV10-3,TGTGCCATCAGTGGGTCAGGGTCAGCGAACACCGGGGAGCTGTTTTTT,CAISGSGSANTGELFF
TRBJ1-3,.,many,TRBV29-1,TGCAGCGTTGCCGCTGGAAACACCATATATTTT,CSVAAGNTIYF
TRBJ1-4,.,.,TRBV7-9,TGTGCCAGCAGTTTGAACCCCGACCTTAATGAAAAACTGTTTTTT,CASSLNPDLNEKLFF
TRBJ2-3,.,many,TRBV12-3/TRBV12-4,TGTGCCAGCAGTTTCTACAGGCGAGGGGACGGGGATACGCAGTATTTT,CASSFYRRGDGDTQYF
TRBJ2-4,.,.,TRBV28,TGTGCCAGCAGTTGGCGTCTCCAAAACATTCAGTACTTC,CASSWRLQNIQYF
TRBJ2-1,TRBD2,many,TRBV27,TGTGCCAGCAGTTTACTAGCGGTATACAATGAGCAGTTCTTC,CASSLLAVYNEQFF
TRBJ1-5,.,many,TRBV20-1,TGCAGTGCTAGAGTGGGGAGAGGTTTTAGCAATCAGCCCCAGCATTTT,CSARVGRGFSNQPQHF
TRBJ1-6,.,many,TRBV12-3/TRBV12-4,TGTGCCAGCAGTTGGGCCTCCCTACCGAGCTCCTATAATTCACCCCTCCACTTT,CASSWASLPSSYNSPLHF
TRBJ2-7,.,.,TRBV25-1,TGTGCCAGCAGTGAATTTTCCGGGGGCGACGACGAGCAGTACTTC,CASSEFSGGDDEQYF
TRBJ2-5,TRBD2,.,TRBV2,TGTGCCAGCATGGGTCGACGACTAGCGGGGGTTATTTTGGAGACCCAGTACTTC,CASMGRRLAGVILETQYF
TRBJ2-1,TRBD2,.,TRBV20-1,TGCAGTGCCCCGCCCCTAGCGGGTTCCTACAATGAGCAGTTCTTC,CSAPPLAGSYNEQFF
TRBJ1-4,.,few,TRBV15,TGTGCCACCAGCAGGGCGAATGAAAAACTGTTTTTT,CATSRANEKLFF